This T cell receptor beta chain stems from a study of blood T cell repertoires in COVID-19. Overall study context: Sites across the United States, Italy and Spain contributed samples from acute and convalescent COVID-19. Sources were T cells, B-cell-depleted T cells, or PBMCs; the material itself was cDNA or gDNA.

Germline CDR1 SGHTA, CDR2 FQGNSA. V shed 3 bases, J shed 7 bases, and the junction held 8 bases outside the gene matches. The CDR3 is made up of 15 amino acids. Authors' processing steps: Reference gene primer amplification yielded estimated nucleated cell counts. The repertoire was sequenced with immunoSEQ multiplex PCR; TCRdb's copy has only in-frame clones and lacks some. V and J calls and clone size follow that table, whereas D and trimming were derived from the DNA. The data hold tens of thousands of clones, with 88% observed a single time. The receptor comes from a man aged 45-65 years with active COVID-19. The chain recombines TRBV7-2 with TRBJ2-1; 8 positions agree with TRBD1. Sequencing was performed on peripheral blood. As DNA, the CDR3 is TGTGCCAGCAGCTTCGGGCAGGGGGCCGGGAATGAGCAGTTCTTC. As protein: CASSFGQGAGNEQFF.